The clone carrying this T cell receptor (beta chain) has only one observation. The antigen is unknown. The data derive from a study of shared clonotypes between healthy human individuals. Replicate sorted-subset PCRs were loaded with roughly 190 ng DNA, about 30,000 T cell genomes. Sequencing was performed with immunoSEQ multiplex PCR; in TCRdb, only in-frame clones are kept and a portion is missing. The table lists over 2 million clones, 92% of them singletons. General study points: Though the depth was large, rarefaction showed that sorted-subset sequencing was incomplete.

CDR1 is SGHAT, CDR2 FQDESV, per germline (reference sequence). V lost 6 bases and J lost 3, with 12 bases in between. The CDR3 consists of 13 residues. The sequence was obtained from a man between 18 and 35 years old in good health. Some clones in this sample may be carry-over from other donors' samples. Sequenced material: naive CD4+ T cells from PBMCs. Subset noted: CD45RA+ positively selected. The chain has TRBV11-1 and TRBJ2-7; D might be TRBD2 (6 bases). The CDR3, as DNA: TGTGCCAGCAGTCCCGGGACTTACTACGAGCAGTACTTC. Amino acid sequence: CASSPGTYYEQYF. Drawing the rest from reference TRBV11-1 and TRBJ2-7, the complete variable domain is EAEVAQSPRYKITEKSQAVAFWCDPISGHATLYWYRQILGQGPELLVQFQDESVVDDSQLPKDRFSAERLKGVDSTLKIQPAELGDSAMYLCASSPGTYYEQYFGPGTRLTVT.